This record looks at one T cell receptor (beta chain) sequence and its context. The data were obtained in a study of blood T cell repertoires in COVID-19. Study-level background: Sample material is recorded as cDNA or gDNA derived from T cells, B-cell-depleted T cells, or PBMCs.

The CDR3 consists of 15 residues. With 4 bases clipped from V and 0 bases from J, the junction kept 2 bases outside the gene matches. Germline lookup yields CDR1 LNHDA and CDR2 SQIVND (reference sequence). As processed by the authors: The assay estimated nucleated cells by amplifying reference gene primers. Some clones are missing from TCRdb's copy, which holds only in-frame ones; the method was immunoSEQ multiplex PCR. The D gene and trimming were derived from the DNA, and the V and J assignments and clone size from that table. The sample carries 200,000 to 300,000 clones, roughly 90% recorded once.

The sequence derives from a man aged 40-49 years who had recovered from COVID-19. Sequenced: PBMCs or T cells enriched from blood (not recorded which). The chain recombines TRBV19 with TRBJ1-1, with TRBD1 matching 10 bases. The CDR3 here is CASSRTGGMNTEAFF. Here the CDR3 DNA reads TGTGCCAGTAGTAGGACAGGGGGAATGAACACTGAAGCTTTCTTT.